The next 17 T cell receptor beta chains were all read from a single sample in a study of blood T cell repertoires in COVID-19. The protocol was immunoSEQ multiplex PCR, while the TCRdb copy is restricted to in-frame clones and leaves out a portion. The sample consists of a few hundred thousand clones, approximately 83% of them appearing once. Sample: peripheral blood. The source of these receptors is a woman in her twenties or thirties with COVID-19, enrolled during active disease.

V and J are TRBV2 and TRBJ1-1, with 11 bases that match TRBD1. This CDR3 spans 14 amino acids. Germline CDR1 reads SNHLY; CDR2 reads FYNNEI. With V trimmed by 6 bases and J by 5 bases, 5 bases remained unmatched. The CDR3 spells CASRGQGAETEAFF. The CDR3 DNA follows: TGTGCCAGCAGAGGACAGGGGGCAGAGACTGAAGCTTTCTTT.

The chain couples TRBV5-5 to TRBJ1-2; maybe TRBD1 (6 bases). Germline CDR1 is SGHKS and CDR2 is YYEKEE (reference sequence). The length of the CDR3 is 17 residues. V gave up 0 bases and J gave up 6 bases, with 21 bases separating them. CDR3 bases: TGTGCCAGCAGCTTGGTTTTTCAGGACAGCGTATTCGATGGCTACACCTTC. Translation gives CASSLVFQDSVFDGYTF.

The CDR3 sequence is CASSLVQGALSYTF. The CDR3 nucleotides read TGCGCCAGCAGCTTGGTACAGGGGGCCCTAAGCTACACCTTC. V gene TRBV5-1 combines with J gene TRBJ1-2; 9 bases line up with TRBD1. Germline V gene data show CDR1 as SGHRS and CDR2 as YFSETQ. This CDR3 is 14 amino acids long. Trimming cost V 0 bases and J 9 bases; bases outside gene matches: 6. Using reference TRBV5-1 and TRBJ1-2 for the parts outside the CDR3, the full variable domain is KAGVTQTPRYLIKTRGQQVTLSCSPISGHRSVSWYQQTPGQGLQFLFEYFSETQRNKGNFPGRFSGRQFSNSRSEMNVSTLELGDSALYLCASSLVQGALSYTFGSGTRLTVV.

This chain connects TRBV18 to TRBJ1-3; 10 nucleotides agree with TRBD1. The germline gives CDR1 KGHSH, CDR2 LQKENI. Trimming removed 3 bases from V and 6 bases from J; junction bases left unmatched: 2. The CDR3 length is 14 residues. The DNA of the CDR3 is TGTGCCAGCTCACCGGGACAGGGGACAAACACCATATATTTT. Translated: CASSPGQGTNTIYF.

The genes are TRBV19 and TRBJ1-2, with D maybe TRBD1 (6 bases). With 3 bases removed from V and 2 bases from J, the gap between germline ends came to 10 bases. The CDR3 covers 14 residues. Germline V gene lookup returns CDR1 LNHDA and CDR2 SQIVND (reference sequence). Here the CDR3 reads CASSMSGANYGYTF. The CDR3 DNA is TGTGCCAGTAGTATGTCAGGGGCCAACTATGGCTACACCTTC.

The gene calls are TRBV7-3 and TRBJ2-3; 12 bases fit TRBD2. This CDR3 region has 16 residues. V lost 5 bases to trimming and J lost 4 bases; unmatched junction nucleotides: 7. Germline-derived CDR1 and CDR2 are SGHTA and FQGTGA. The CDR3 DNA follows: TGTGCCAGCAGCGTGACTAGCGGGGGAGGTGCAGATACGCAGTATTTT. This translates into CASSVTSGGGADTQYF. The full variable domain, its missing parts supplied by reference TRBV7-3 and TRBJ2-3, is GAGVSQTPSNKVTEKGKYVELRCDPISGHTALYWYRQSLGQGPEFLIYFQGTGAADDSGLPNDRFFAVRPEGSVSTLKIQRTERGDSAVYLCASSVTSGGGADTQYFGPGTRLTVL.

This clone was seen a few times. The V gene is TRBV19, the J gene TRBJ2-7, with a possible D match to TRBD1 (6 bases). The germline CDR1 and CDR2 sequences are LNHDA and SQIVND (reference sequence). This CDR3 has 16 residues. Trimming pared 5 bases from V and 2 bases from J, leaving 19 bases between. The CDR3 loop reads CASSRSWTVSTYEQYF. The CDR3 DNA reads TGTGCCAGTAGTCGGAGCTGGACAGTTTCCACCTACGAGCAGTACTTC. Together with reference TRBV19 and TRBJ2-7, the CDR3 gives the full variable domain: DGGITQSPKYLFRKEGQNVTLSCEQNLNHDAMYWYRQDPGQGLRLIYYSQIVNDFQKGDIAEGYSVSREKKESFPLTVTSAQKNPTAFYLCASSRSWTVSTYEQYFGPGTRLTVT.

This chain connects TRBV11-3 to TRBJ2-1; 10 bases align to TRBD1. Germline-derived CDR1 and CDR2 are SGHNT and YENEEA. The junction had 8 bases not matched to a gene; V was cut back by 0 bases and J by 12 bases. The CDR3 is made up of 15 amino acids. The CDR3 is CASSLDGTGDTGQFF. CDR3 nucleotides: TGTGCCAGCAGCTTAGATGGGACAGGGGACACCGGGCAGTTCTTC.

The CDR3 DNA is TGCAGCGTTGTGGGACAAAAGGGACCTGAAGCTTTCTTT. It is translated as CSVVGQKGPEAFF. The chain carries TRBV29-1 and TRBJ1-1; a possible D gene is TRBD1 (6 bases). Germline V lookup: CDR1 SQVTM, CDR2 ANQGSEA. Trimming stripped 4 bases from V and 6 bases from J, with 15 bases between. This CDR3 comprises 13 residues.

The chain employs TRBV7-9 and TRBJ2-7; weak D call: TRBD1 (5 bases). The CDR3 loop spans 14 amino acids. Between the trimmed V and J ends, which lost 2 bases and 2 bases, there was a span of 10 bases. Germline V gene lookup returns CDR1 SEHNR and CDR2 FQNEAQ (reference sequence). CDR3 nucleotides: TGTGCCAGCAGCTTACAGGGTAGTCCCTACGAGCAGTACTTC. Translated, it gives CASSLQGSPYEQYF. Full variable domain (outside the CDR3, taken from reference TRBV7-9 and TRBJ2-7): DTGVSQNPRHKITKRGQNVTFRCDPISEHNRLYWYRQTLGQGPEFLTYFQNEAQLEKSRLLSDRFSAERPKGSFSTLEIQRTEQGDSAMYLCASSLQGSPYEQYFGPGTRLTVT.

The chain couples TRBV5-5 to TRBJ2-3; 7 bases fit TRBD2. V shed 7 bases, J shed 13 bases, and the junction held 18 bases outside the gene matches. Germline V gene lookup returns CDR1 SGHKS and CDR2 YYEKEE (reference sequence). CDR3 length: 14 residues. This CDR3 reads CASAKLTDGLGEYF. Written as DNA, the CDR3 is TGTGCCAGCGCTAAGCTAACGGATGGACTAGGAGAGTATTTT. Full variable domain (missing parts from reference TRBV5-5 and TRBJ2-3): DAGVTQSPTHLIKTRGQQVTLRCSPISGHKSVSWYQQVLGQGPQFIFQYYEKEERGRGNFPDRFSARQFPNYSSELNVNALLLGDSALYLCASAKLTDGLGEYFGPGTRLTVL.

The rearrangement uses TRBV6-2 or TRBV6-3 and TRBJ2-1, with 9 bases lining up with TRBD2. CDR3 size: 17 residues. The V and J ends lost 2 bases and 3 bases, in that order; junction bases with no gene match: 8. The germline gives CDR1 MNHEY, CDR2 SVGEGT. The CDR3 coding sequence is TGTGCCAGCAGTTACGCCGGGACTAGCATTGACTACAATGAGCAGTTCTTC. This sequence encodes CASSYAGTSIDYNEQFF.

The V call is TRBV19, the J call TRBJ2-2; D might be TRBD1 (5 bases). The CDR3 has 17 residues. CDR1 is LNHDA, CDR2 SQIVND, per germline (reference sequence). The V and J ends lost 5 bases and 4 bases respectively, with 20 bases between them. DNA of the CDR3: TGTGCCAGTAGTGTTAAACAGGCTATTGGGATCACCGGGGAGCTGTTTTTT. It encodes CASSVKQAIGITGELFF.

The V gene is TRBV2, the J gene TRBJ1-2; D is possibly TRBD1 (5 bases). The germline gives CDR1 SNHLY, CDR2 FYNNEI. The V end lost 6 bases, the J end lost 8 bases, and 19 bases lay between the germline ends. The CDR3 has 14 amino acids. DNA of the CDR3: TGTGCCAGCAGATCGTTTGGGGGAGGAGGGGGCTACACCTTC. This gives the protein CASRSFGGGGGYTF. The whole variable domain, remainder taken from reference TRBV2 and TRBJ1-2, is EPEVTQTPSHQVTQMGQEVILRCVPISNHLYFYWYRQILGQKVEFLVSFYNNEISEKSEIFDDQFSVERPDGSNFTLKIRSTKLEDSAMYFCASRSFGGGGGYTFGSGTRLTVV.

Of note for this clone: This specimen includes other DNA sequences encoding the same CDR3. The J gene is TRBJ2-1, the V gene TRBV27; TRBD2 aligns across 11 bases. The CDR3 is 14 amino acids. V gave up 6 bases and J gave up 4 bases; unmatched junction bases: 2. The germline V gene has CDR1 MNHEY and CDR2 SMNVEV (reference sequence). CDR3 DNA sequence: TGTGCCAGCAGAACTAGCGGGGGATACAATGAGCAGTTCTTC. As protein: CASRTSGGYNEQFF.

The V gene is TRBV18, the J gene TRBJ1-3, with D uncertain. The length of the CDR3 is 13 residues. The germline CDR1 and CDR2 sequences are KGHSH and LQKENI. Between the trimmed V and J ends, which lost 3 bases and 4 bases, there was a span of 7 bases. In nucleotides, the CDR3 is TGTGCCAGCTCACCCGAAGAGGGAAACACCATATATTTT. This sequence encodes CASSPEEGNTIYF.

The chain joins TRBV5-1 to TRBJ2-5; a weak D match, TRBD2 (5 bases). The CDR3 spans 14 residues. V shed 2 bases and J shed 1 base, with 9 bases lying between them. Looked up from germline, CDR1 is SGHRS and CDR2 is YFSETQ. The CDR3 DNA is TGCGCCAGCAGCTTTTACAGCGGCCAAGAGACCCAGTACTTC. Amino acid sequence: CASSFYSGQETQYF.